This T cell receptor (beta chain) was sequenced for a study of regulatory T cells in long-lasting Graves disease. CDR3 regions were amplified by Arm-PCR using iRepertoire HTBI primers to build TCR beta libraries. Each CDR3 protein is one row after TCRdb ran MiXCR on the multiplex PCR reads. This sample has hundreds of thousands of distinct CDR3 sequences, with 15% to 20% found just once. Time point noted: newly diagnosed GD, antithyroid drugs for less than 3 months. RNA from PBMCs was the source of the TCR library. The peripheral blood volume drawn was around 10 milliliters, and it was collected into EDTA tubes. The CDR3 spans 13 residues. Germline CDR1 and CDR2: DFQATT and SNEGSKA (reference sequence). The V gene lost 0 bases and the J gene lost 6 bases, with 9 bases spanning the gap. The same sample was also studied in work on T cells in Graves' hyperthyroidism and ophthalmopathy.

This TCR was sampled from a young woman with Graves disease. V gene TRBV20-1 combines with J gene TRBJ1-5; D remains unclear. Sequencing was performed on peripheral blood mononuclear cells (PBMCs), taken at new diagnosis, from a patient treated with antithyroid drugs. The CDR3 nucleotides are TGCAGTGCTAGAGATAGGATGGCTCAGCCCCAGCATTTT. Encoded protein: CSARDRMAQPQHF.